This TCR beta chain was identified in a study of blood T cell repertoires in COVID-19. Study background: Acute and convalescent COVID-19 samples came from the United States, Italy and Spain.

Libraries were prepared by immunoSEQ multiplex PCR; TCRdb keeps only in-frame clonotypes and omits some of them. Among about 48,000 clones listed, 80% to 90% were seen once. The CDR3 covers 17 residues. V shed 2 bases and J shed 1 base, with 15 bases lying between them. Germline-derived CDR1 and CDR2 are SGHDT and YYEEEE. Sequencing used peripheral blood. The chain couples TRBV5-6 to TRBJ2-2; D may be TRBD1 (6 bases). The TCR was taken from a human donor in a cohort sampled during active COVID-19. The donor label of this sample is uncertain. The CDR3 DNA sequence: TGTGCCAGCAGCTTATTTTACCGGGACAAGAACACCGGGGAGCTGTTTTTT. Its protein is CASSLFYRDKNTGELFF.